This record concerns one TCR beta chain sequence. No antigen is known for it. The source of the sample is a study of beta chain features in type 1 diabetes. Study conclusions and caveats: All four CD4+ subsets of Type 1 diabetes patients contained TCRB CDR3s that were moderately but significantly shorter. Insertion counts at VDJ junctions were lower in type 1 diabetes patients, who also showed more deletions there.

Per germline, CDR1 SGHRS and CDR2 YFSETQ. Germline trimming cut 4 bases from V and 6 bases from J; bases unmatched to any gene: 6. The CDR3 length is 14 residues. All of the isolated RNA was reverse transcribed, so expressed TCRB transcripts were sequenced. Sequenced by immunoSEQ multiplex PCR; TCRdb stores in-frame clones only, minus some. Of 150,000 to 200,000 clones in the sample, 7.8% were seen once. The sample taken for sequencing was central memory CD4+ T cells from blood. The chain is built from TRBV5-1 and TRBJ1-5; the match to TRBD1 covers 8 bases. This clonotype was sampled from a woman between 35 and 50 years old with type 1 diabetes. The CDR3 DNA is TGCGCCAGCAGCATCGGACAGGGAACTCAGCCCCAGCATTTT. The encoded protein is CASSIGQGTQPQHF.